These 30 T cell receptor beta chains were all obtained from the same sample, sequenced in a study of T cell responses to AZD1222 COVID-19 vaccine. Libraries were prepared by immunoSEQ multiplex PCR; TCRdb keeps only in-frame clonotypes and omits some of them. The sample shows roughly 260,000 clones, approximately 95% of them seen only once. The material sequenced was peripheral blood, taken on day 0 of AZD1222 vaccination. Receptors were obtained from an adult in good health.

The chain employs TRBV28 and TRBJ2-7, with D unclear. V was trimmed by 6 bases and J by 2 bases, leaving 14 bases between them. The CDR3 is made up of 14 amino acids. Germline V gives CDR1 MDHEN, CDR2 SYDVKM. CDR3 sequence reads: CASSPPTGAYEQYF. CDR3 in DNA: TGTGCCAGCAGCCCCCCGACGGGCGCCTACGAGCAGTACTTC.

The rearrangement uses TRBV4-3 and TRBJ2-1, with D possibly being TRBD1 or TRBD2 (6 bases each). This CDR3 region has 14 residues. The V gene lost 0 bases and the J gene lost 9 bases, with 12 bases spanning the gap. Germline V gene sequence: CDR1 LGHNA, CDR2 YSLEER. The CDR3 spells CASSQELWGAEQFF. The DNA of the CDR3 is TGCGCCAGCAGCCAAGAGTTGTGGGGGGCTGAGCAGTTCTTC.

This rearrangement joins TRBV5-6 to TRBJ2-7; maybe TRBD2 (5 bases). The CDR3 is 13 amino acids. CDR1 SGHDT and CDR2 YYEEEE come from the germline V gene. V lost 0 bases to trimming and J lost 3 bases, with 7 bases between them. The CDR3 here is CASSLGAGYEQYF. In DNA form, the CDR3 reads TGTGCCAGCAGCTTGGGGGCGGGCTACGAGCAGTACTTC.

The chain joins TRBV5-1 to TRBJ1-4; perhaps TRBD1 as D (5 bases). V gave up 4 bases and J gave up 3 bases, with 13 bases separating them. The V gene's germline CDR1 is SGHRS and CDR2 YFSETQ. This CDR3 contains 15 residues. CDR3 bases: TGCGCCAGCAGCCCTGGACCGGGGGCTAATGAAAAACTGTTTTTT. Encoded protein: CASSPGPGANEKLFF.

The genes are TRBV9 and TRBJ2-5, with 8 bases identical to TRBD2. CDR3 length: 14 residues. V dropped 5 bases and J dropped 3; count of bases not matched to a gene: 6. Looked up from germline, CDR1 is SGDLS and CDR2 is YYNGEE. Here the CDR3 DNA reads TGTGCCAGCAGTGGCTACGGGAGGGAAGAGACCCAGTACTTC. It encodes CASSGYGREETQYF.

V gene TRBV7-3 combines with J gene TRBJ2-3; TRBD1 is a possible D gene (5 bases). Trimming removed 5 bases at V and 6 bases at J, with 12 bases between. This CDR3 comprises 13 residues. Germline CDR1 reads SGHTA; CDR2 reads FQGTGA. The CDR3 loop is CASSTLGADTQYF. The CDR3 DNA reads as TGTGCCAGCAGCACCCTAGGGGCGGATACGCAGTATTTT.

CDR3: CASKGGGYNEQFF. The CDR3 DNA reads as TGTGCCAGCAAGGGCGGGGGTTACAATGAGCAGTTCTTC. The chain has TRBV28 and TRBJ2-1; 7 nucleotides align to TRBD2. This CDR3 contains 13 residues. CDR1 is MDHEN and CDR2 is SYDVKM in the germline V gene. The ends lost 7 bases at V and 4 bases at J; junction bases unmatched: 4.

The chain couples TRBV7-3 to TRBJ2-7; D is uncertain. The CDR3 spans 13 residues. V lost 2 bases, J lost 2 bases, and 7 bases lay in between. Germline V gives CDR1 SGHTA, CDR2 FQGTGA. The CDR3 is CASSLSGTYEQYF. The CDR3 DNA follows: TGTGCCAGCAGCTTATCCGGAACCTACGAGCAGTACTTC.

The rearrangement links TRBV6-6 to TRBJ2-1; 8 bases are shared with TRBD2. Germline CDR1 reads MNHNY; CDR2 reads SVGAGI (reference sequence). The CDR3 contains 14 residues. The J segment lost 10 bases and the V segment lost 2 bases, leaving 7 bases of the junction unmatched. CDR3 sequence reads: CASSYRGPGGEQFF. The CDR3 DNA follows: TGTGCCAGCAGTTACCGGGGGCCGGGGGGGGAGCAGTTCTTC.

The chain combines TRBV2 with TRBJ1-6; 9 nucleotides match TRBD1. The CDR3 extends over 15 amino acids. V shed 6 bases and J 5 bases; nucleotides not matched to a gene: 5. Germline CDR1 reads SNHLY; CDR2 reads FYNNEI. CDR3 sequence reads: CASREQGADNSPLHF. The CDR3 region has the DNA TGTGCCAGCAGGGAACAGGGGGCTGATAATTCACCCCTCCACTTT. Drawing the rest from reference TRBV2 and TRBJ1-6, the complete variable domain is EPEVTQTPSHQVTQMGQEVILRCVPISNHLYFYWYRQILGQKVEFLVSFYNNEISEKSEIFDDQFSVERPDGSNFTLKIRSTKLEDSAMYFCASREQGADNSPLHFGNGTRLTVT.

The gene calls are TRBV28 and TRBJ1-5, with D unclear. CDR3 length: 13 residues. V lost 7 bases to trimming and J lost 2 bases, with 9 bases between them. Germline CDR1 reads MDHEN; CDR2 reads SYDVKM. The CDR3 loop reads CASTSGGNQPQHF. CDR3 bases: TGTGCCAGCACCTCGGGAGGCAATCAGCCCCAGCATTTT.

Worth noting for this clone: A junction boundary mismatches the germline segment, possibly from a read error. The V and J genes are TRBV7-2 and TRBJ2-1; 12 nucleotides agree with TRBD2. Germline loops: CDR1 SGHTA, CDR2 FQGNSA. The CDR3 has 15 amino acids. CDR3 sequence (DNA): TGTGCCAGCAGCCTAGCGGGAGGGAGGTACAATGAGCAGTTCTTC. As protein: CASSLAGGRYNEQFF.

The chain uses TRBV28 and TRBJ2-1; possible D gene TRBD2, 6 bases. The V end lost 5 bases, the J end lost 6 bases, and 20 bases lay between the germline ends. CDR3 length: 16 amino acids. In germline, CDR1 is MDHEN, CDR2 SYDVKM. The CDR3 DNA reads TGTGCCAGCAGTCCCCCGGGACGAGGAGGGGTCAATGAGCAGTTCTTC. Amino acid sequence: CASSPPGRGGVNEQFF. The variable domain in full, completed from reference TRBV28 and TRBJ2-1, reads DVKVTQSSRYLVKRTGEKVFLECVQDMDHENMFWYRQDPGLGLRLIYFSYDVKMKEKGDIPEGYSVSREKKERFSLILESASTNQTSMYLCASSPPGRGGVNEQFFGPGTRLTVL.

Turning to this clone: The same CDR3 can be traced to other DNA sequences in this sample. This chain links TRBV20-1 with TRBJ2-7, with D hard to call. Trimming took off 3 bases at V and 4 bases at J, with 7 bases between the two ends. CDR3 size: 11 residues. Per the germline V gene, CDR1 is DFQATT and CDR2 is SNEGSKA (reference sequence). The CDR3 DNA sequence: TGCAGTGCTAGTAAAGCTTACGAGCAGTACTTC. This codes for CSASKAYEQYF.

The chain is built from TRBV9 and TRBJ2-7; no clear D gene. The V and J ends lost 1 base and 3 bases respectively, with 14 bases between them. CDR1 SGDLS and CDR2 YYNGEE come from the germline V gene. There are 15 residues in the CDR3. The CDR3 coding sequence is TGTGCCAGCAGCGTAATAGTCGTCGACGACTACGAGCAGTACTTC. This encodes CASSVIVVDDYEQYF. Full variable domain (missing parts from reference TRBV9 and TRBJ2-7): DSGVTQTPKHLITATGQRVTLRCSPRSGDLSVYWYQQSLDQGLQFLIQYYNGEERAKGNILERFSAQQFPDLHSELNLSSLELGDSALYFCASSVIVVDDYEQYFGPGTRLTVT.

This chain joins TRBV18 and TRBJ1-2; TRBD1 matches 10 bases. V shed 4 bases and J 2 bases; nucleotides not matched to a gene: 4. Germline loops: CDR1 KGHSH, CDR2 LQKENI. The CDR3 runs 15 residues. The CDR3 is CASSQGQGQNYGYTF. For the CDR3, the DNA is TGTGCCAGCTCACAGGGACAGGGGCAGAACTATGGCTACACCTTC.

V is TRBV10-3 and J is TRBJ2-7, with 7 positions matching TRBD1. From germline, CDR1 is ENHRY and CDR2 SYGVKD. The J segment lost 2 bases and the V segment lost 4 bases, leaving 8 bases of the junction unmatched. The CDR3 loop spans 15 amino acids. The DNA for the CDR3 is TGTGCCATCAGTGCAAGACAGGGTGGGACCTACGAGCAGTACTTC. Translating gives CAISARQGGTYEQYF.

The count of this clone is one. V and J are TRBV5-4 and TRBJ1-1; the D is unclear. The CDR3 is made up of 12 amino acids. Germline CDR1 SGHNT, CDR2 YYREEE (reference sequence). V shed 2 bases and J shed 1 base, with 3 bases lying between them. The CDR3 sequence: CASSFKNTEAFF. The CDR3 coding sequence is TGTGCCAGCAGCTTTAAGAACACTGAAGCTTTCTTT.

The chain has TRBV29-1 and TRBJ1-2; the match to TRBD1 covers 7 bases. J gave up 8 bases and V 1 base, and 13 bases lay outside the gene matches. The germline CDR1 and CDR2 sequences are SQVTM and ANQGSEA. This CDR3 spans 15 amino acids. CDR3 nucleotides: TGCAGCGTTGAAGGGAGACAGGGATTCTTAGGAGGCTACACCTTC. It specifies CSVEGRQGFLGGYTF.

This rearrangement joins TRBV20-1 to TRBJ1-6; the D gene is possibly TRBD1 (5 bases). The CDR3 is made up of 13 amino acids. V was trimmed by 3 bases and J by 8 bases, leaving 11 bases between them. Germline V gene sequence: CDR1 DFQATT, CDR2 SNEGSKA (reference sequence). The chain's CDR3 is CSASTGMDSPLHF. CDR3 in DNA: TGCAGTGCTAGTACAGGCATGGATTCACCCCTCCACTTT.

V and J are TRBV7-3 and TRBJ2-3; TRBD1 is a possible D gene (6 bases). The CDR3 covers 15 residues. Germline CDR1 and CDR2: SGHTA and FQGTGA. V dropped 1 base and J dropped 3 bases, with 11 bases sitting between them. The CDR3 DNA follows: TGTGCCAGCAGCTTAAATACTAGGGGGACAGATACGCAGTATTTT. Translating it yields CASSLNTRGTDTQYF.

The chain combines TRBV7-9 with TRBJ2-7; weak D call: TRBD1 (6 bases). The CDR3 contains 14 residues. V lost 7 bases and J 6 bases, leaving 19 bases between the germline ends. Germline CDR1 reads SEHNR; CDR2 reads FQNEAQ (reference sequence). The CDR3 sequence is CASTSPSGAREQYF. CDR3 nucleotide sequence: TGTGCCAGCACTAGTCCCTCAGGGGCGCGCGAGCAGTACTTC.

The CDR3, as DNA: TGTGCCAGCAGTGAAGAGGGGAACACTGAAGCTTTCTTT. Protein product: CASSEEGNTEAFF. V and J are TRBV2 and TRBJ1-1; D is ambiguous. Germline V CDR1 and CDR2: SNHLY, FYNNEI. Trimming stripped 1 base from V and 1 base from J, with 4 bases between. The CDR3 runs to 13 residues.

This rearrangement joins TRBV5-1 to TRBJ1-6; the D is unclear. The V gene lost 4 bases and the J gene lost 0 bases, with 8 bases spanning the gap. The V gene's germline CDR1 is SGHRS and CDR2 YFSETQ. CDR3 length: 15 residues. The CDR3: CASSESRSYNSPLHF. CDR3 nucleotide sequence: TGCGCCAGCAGCGAGAGTCGCTCCTATAATTCACCCCTCCACTTT.

Only one count was recorded for this clone. The chain links TRBV5-1 to TRBJ1-1; a possible D gene is TRBD1 (6 bases). V lost 0 bases and J 1 base, leaving 19 bases between the germline ends. Germline loops: CDR1 SGHRS, CDR2 YFSETQ. This CDR3 is 18 amino acids long. The CDR3 sequence: CASSLVAGGRGTNTEAFF. The CDR3, as DNA: TGCGCCAGCAGCTTGGTTGCTGGGGGCAGGGGAACGAACACTGAAGCTTTCTTT.

For this clone: At one end the junction does not follow the germline gene, possibly because of a read error. The chain links TRBV2 to TRBJ1-3, with unresolved D. CDR1 and CDR2 from the germline V gene are SNHLY and FYNNEI. The CDR3 extends over 13 amino acids. CDR3 loop: CASSELTAGGSEF. For the CDR3, the DNA is TGTGCCAGCAGTGAGTTGACTGCCGGCGGATCGGAATTT.

The CDR3: CASKYGVYEQYF. CDR3 in DNA: TGTGCCAGCAAGTACGGAGTTTACGAGCAGTACTTC. The chain recombines TRBV11-3 with TRBJ2-7; D unresolved. This CDR3 has 12 residues. Germline V gene sequence: CDR1 SGHNT, CDR2 YENEEA. Trimming left V 7 bases short and J 4 bases short, with 11 bases between.

The chain carries TRBV19 and TRBJ2-5; TRBD2 might be the D (6 bases). The CDR3 spans 17 residues. Germline V gene lookup returns CDR1 LNHDA and CDR2 SQIVND (reference sequence). Trimming stripped 4 bases from V and 0 bases from J, with 18 bases between. CDR3 in amino acids: CASSKGLTPQYQETQYF. As DNA, the CDR3 is TGTGCCAGTAGTAAGGGACTCACTCCACAGTACCAAGAGACCCAGTACTTC.

The CDR3 DNA sequence: TGTGCCGGGATGTGGGGACTGTCCGGGGCCAACGTCCTGACTTTC. This codes for CAGMWGLSGANVLTF. V gene TRBV7-9 combines with J gene TRBJ2-6, with a tentative D call TRBD2 (6 bases). Trimming removed 11 bases from V and 4 bases from J, with 18 bases in between. Looked up from germline, CDR1 is SEHNR and CDR2 is FQNEAQ (reference sequence). CDR3 size: 15 residues.

The chain uses TRBV23-1 and TRBJ2-2, with 8 bases identical to TRBD2. TRBV23-1 is an open reading frame whose function is uncertain. This CDR3 spans 19 amino acids. The trim removed 3 bases at V and 4 bases at J, leaving 16 bases unmatched. CDR3 amino acids: CASSHRGLAGFSGTGELFF. In nucleotides, the CDR3 is TGCGCCAGCAGTCACCGCGGGCTAGCGGGTTTCTCGGGCACCGGGGAGCTGTTTTTT.